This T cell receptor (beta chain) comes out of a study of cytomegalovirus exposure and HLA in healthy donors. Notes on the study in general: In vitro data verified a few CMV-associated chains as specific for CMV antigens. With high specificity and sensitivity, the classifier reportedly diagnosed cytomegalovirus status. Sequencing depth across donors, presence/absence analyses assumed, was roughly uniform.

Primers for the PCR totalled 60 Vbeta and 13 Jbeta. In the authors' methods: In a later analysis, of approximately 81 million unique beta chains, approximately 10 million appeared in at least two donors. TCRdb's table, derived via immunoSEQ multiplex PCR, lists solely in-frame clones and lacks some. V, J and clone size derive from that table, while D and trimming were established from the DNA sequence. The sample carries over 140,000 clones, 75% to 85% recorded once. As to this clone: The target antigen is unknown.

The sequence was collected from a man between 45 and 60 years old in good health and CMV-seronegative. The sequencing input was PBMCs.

DNA for the CDR3: TGTGCCAGCATCCGGGGGAGTAATCAGCCCCAGCATTTT. Amino acid sequence: CASIRGSNQPQHF. V and J are TRBV28 and TRBJ1-5; a weak D match, TRBD1 (5 bases). The CDR3 runs 13 residues. Per germline, CDR1 MDHEN and CDR2 SYDVKM. Deletions cut 7 bases from V and 4 bases from J, with 11 bases between.